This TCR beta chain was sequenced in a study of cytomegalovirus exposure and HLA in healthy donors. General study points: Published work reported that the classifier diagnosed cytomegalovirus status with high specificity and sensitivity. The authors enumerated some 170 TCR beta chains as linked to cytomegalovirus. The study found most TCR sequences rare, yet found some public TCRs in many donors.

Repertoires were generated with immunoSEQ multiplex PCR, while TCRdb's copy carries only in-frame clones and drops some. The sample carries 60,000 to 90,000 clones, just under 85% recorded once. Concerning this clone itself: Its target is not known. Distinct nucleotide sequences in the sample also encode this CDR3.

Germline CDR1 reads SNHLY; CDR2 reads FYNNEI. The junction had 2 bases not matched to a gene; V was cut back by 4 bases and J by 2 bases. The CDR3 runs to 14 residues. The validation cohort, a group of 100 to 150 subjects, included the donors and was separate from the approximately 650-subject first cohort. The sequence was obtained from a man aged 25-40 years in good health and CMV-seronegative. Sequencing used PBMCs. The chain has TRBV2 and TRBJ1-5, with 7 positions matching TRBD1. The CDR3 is CASSGDRGNQPQHF. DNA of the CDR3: TGTGCCAGCAGTGGAGACAGGGGCAATCAGCCCCAGCATTTT.